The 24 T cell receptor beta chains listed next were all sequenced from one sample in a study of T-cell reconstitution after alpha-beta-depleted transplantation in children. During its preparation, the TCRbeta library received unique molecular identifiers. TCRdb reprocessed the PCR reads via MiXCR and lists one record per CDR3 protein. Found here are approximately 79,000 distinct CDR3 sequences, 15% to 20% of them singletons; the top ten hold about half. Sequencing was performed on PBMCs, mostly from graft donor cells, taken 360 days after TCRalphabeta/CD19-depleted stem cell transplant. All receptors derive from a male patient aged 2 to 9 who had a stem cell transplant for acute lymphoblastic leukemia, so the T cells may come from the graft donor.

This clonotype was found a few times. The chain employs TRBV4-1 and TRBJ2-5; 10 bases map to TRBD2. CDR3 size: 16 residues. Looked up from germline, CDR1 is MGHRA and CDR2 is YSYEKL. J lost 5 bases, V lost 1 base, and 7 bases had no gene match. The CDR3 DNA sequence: TGCGCCAGCAGCCAAGTTAGCGGGAGGAGGGGGGAGACCCAGTACTTC. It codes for CASSQVSGRRGETQYF.

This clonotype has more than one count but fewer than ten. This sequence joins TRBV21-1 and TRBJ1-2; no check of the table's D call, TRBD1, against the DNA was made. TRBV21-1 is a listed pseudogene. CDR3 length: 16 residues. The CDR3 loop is CASSKVPGGRNYGYTF. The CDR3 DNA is TGTGCCAGCAGCAAAGTCCCAGGGGGCAGAAACTATGGCTACACCTTC.

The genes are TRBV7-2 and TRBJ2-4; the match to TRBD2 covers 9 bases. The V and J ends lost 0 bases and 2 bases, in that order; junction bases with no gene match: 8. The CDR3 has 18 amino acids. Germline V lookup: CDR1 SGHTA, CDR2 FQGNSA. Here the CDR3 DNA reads TGTGCCAGCAGCTTAGCGAAGGGCCTAGCGGGGCCCAAAAACATTCAGTACTTC. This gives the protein CASSLAKGLAGPKNIQYF.

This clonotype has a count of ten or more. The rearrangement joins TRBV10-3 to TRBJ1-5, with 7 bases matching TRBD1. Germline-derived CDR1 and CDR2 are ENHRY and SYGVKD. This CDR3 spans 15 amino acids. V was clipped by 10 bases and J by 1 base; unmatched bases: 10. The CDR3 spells CASKQGLRSNQPQHF. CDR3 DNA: TGTGCCAGCAAACAGGGGTTACGGAGCAATCAGCCCCAGCATTTT.

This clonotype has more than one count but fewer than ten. This CDR3 reads CATRKRGLAGLEHNEQFF. The CDR3 region has the DNA TGTGCCACCAGAAAAAGGGGCCTAGCGGGACTAGAACACAATGAGCAGTTCTTC. The rearrangement joins TRBV24-1 to TRBJ2-1; TRBD2 aligns across 9 bases. This CDR3 is built from 18 residues. Trimming at V came to 7 bases and at J to 5 bases, leaving 17 bases not matched to a gene. Germline-derived CDR1 and CDR2 are KGHDR and SFDVKD.

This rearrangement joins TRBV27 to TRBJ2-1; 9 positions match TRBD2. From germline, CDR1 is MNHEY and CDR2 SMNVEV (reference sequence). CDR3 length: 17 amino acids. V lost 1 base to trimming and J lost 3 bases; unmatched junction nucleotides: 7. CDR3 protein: CASSLWGSGRFYNEQFF. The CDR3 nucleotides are TGTGCCAGCAGTTTATGGGGAAGCGGGAGGTTCTACAATGAGCAGTTCTTC.

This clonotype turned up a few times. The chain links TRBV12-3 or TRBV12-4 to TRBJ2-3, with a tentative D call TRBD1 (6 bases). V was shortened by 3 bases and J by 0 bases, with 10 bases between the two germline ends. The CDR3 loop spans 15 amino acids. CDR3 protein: CASSFPGQSTDTQYF. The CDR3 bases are TGTGCCAGCAGTTTCCCGGGACAAAGCACAGATACGCAGTATTTT.

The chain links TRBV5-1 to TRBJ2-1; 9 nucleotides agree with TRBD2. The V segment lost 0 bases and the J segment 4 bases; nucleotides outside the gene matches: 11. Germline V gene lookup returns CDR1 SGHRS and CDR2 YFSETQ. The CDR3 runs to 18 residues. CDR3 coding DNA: TGCGCCAGCAGCTTGGCGGCGGCGGGAGGGCGGAGGTACAATGAGCAGTTCTTC. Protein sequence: CASSLAAAGGRRYNEQFF. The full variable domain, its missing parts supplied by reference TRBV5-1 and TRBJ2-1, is KAGVTQTPRYLIKTRGQQVTLSCSPISGHRSVSWYQQTPGQGLQFLFEYFSETQRNKGNFPGRFSGRQFSNSRSEMNVSTLELGDSALYLCASSLAAAGGRRYNEQFFGPGTRLTVL.

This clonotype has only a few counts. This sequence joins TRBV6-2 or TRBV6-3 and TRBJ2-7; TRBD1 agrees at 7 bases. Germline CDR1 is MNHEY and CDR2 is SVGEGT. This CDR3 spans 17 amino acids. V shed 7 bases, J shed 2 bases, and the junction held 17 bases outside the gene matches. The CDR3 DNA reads TGTGCCAGCAAAGACCCACACCGGGACAGACCGCCCTACGAGCAGTACTTC. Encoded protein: CASKDPHRDRPPYEQYF.

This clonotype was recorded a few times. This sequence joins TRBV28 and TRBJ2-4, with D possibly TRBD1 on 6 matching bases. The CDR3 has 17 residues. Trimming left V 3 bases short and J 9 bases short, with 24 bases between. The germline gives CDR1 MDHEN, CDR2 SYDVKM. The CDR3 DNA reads TGTGCCAGCAGTTTGGTCGACAGGAGAGGGAAAACGGGCATTCAGTACTTC. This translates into CASSLVDRRGKTGIQYF.

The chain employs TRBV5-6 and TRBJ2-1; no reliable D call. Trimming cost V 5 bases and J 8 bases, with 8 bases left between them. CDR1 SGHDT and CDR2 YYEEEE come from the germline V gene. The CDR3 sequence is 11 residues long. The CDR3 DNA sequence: TGTGCCAGCAGACGTCGCTATGAGCAGTTCTTC. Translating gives CASRRRYEQFF.

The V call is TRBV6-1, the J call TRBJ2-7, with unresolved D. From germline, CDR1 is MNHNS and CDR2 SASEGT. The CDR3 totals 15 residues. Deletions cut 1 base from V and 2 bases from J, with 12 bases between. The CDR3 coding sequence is TGTGCCAGCAGTGAAGTAGCAGGTGAACCCTACGAGCAGTACTTC. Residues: CASSEVAGEPYEQYF.

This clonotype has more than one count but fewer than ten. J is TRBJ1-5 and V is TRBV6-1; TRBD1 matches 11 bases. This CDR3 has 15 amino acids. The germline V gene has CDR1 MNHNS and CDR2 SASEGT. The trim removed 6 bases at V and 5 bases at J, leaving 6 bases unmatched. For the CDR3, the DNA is TGTGCCAGCAGCCTGGACAGGGGGCGGTATCAGCCCCAGCATTTT. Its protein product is CASSLDRGRYQPQHF.

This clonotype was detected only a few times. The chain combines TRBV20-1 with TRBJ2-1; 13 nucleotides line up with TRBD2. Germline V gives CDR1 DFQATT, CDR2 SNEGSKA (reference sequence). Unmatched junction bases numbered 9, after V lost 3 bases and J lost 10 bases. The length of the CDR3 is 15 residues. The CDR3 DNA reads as TGCAGTGCTAGCCTACTAGCGGGAGGGCCGATCGAGCAGTTCTTC. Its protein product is CSASLLAGGPIEQFF.

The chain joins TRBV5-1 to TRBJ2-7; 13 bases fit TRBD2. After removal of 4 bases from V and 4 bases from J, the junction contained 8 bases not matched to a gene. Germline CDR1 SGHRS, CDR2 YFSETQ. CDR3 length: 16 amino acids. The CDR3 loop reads CASSIHGLAGVYEQYF. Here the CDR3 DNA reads TGCGCCAGCAGCATCCATGGACTAGCGGGAGTGTACGAGCAGTACTTC.

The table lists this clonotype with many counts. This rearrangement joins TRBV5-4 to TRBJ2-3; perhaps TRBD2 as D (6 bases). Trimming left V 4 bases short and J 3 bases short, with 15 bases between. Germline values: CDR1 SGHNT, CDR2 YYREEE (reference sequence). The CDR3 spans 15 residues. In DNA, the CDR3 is TGTGCCAGCAGCCAACCCACGAGCGGGACAGATACGCAGTATTTT. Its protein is CASSQPTSGTDTQYF.

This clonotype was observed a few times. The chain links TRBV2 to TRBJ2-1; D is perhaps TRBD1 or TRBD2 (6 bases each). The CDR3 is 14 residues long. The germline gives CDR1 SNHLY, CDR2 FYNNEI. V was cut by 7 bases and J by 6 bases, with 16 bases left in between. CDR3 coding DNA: TGTGCCAGCATGTATAAGGGGGGAATCAATGAGCAGTTCTTC. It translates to CASMYKGGINEQFF.

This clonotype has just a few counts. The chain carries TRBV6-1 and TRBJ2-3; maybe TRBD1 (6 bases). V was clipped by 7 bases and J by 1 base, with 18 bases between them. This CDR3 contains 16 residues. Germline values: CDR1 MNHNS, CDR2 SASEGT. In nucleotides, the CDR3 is TGTGCCAGCACCCTGGGGCCCAGGGGCGGCACAGATACGCAGTATTTT. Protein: CASTLGPRGGTDTQYF.

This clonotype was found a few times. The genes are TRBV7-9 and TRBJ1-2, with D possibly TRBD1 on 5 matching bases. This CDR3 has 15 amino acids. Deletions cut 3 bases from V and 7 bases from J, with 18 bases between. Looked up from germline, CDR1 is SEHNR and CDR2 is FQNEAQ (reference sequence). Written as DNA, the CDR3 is TGTGCCAGCAGCTTGGTCCCAGGGTACGGGGCTGGCTACACCTTC. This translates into CASSLVPGYGAGYTF.

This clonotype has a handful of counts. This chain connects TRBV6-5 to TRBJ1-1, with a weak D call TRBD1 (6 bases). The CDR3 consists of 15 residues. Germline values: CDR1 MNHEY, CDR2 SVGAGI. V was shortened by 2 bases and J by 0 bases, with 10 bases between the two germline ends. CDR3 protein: CASSYRGEMNTEAFF. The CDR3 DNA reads TGTGCCAGCAGTTACAGGGGGGAGATGAACACTGAAGCTTTCTTT.

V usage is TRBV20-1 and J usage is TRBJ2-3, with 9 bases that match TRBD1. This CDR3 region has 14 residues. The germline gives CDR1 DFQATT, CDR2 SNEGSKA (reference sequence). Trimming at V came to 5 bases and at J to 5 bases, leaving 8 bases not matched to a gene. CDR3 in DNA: TGCAGTGCTTCTAGGACAGGGGCCCTAGATACGCAGTATTTT. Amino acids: CSASRTGALDTQYF.

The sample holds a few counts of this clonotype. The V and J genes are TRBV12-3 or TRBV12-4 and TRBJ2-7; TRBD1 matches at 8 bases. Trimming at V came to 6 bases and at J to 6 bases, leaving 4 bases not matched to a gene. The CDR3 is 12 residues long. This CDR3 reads CASRGTGGEQYF. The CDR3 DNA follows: TGTGCCAGCAGGGGGACAGGAGGCGAGCAGTACTTC.

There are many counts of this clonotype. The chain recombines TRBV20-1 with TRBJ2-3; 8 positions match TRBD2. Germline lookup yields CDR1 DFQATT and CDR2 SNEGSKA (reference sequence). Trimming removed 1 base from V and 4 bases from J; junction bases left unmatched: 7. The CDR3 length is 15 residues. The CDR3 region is CSARGDYSGADTQYF. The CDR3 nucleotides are TGCAGTGCTAGAGGGGACTATAGCGGGGCAGATACGCAGTATTTT.

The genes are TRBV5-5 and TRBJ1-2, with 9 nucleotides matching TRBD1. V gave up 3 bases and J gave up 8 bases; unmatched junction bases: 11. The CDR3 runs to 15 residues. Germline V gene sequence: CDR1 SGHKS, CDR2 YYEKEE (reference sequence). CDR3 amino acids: CASSSRGQGFWGYTF. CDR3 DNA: TGTGCCAGCAGCTCCCGGGGACAGGGATTCTGGGGCTACACCTTC.